The clone carrying this TCR beta chain was picked up a small number of times. Antigen specificity is unknown. Each of the CD4+ naive, central memory, regulatory and stem cell-like memory populations was sorted via CD45RO/CCR7/CD25/CD127/CD95/CD27. Expressed TCRB transcripts were sequenced because the isolated RNA had all been reverse transcribed beforehand. The assay was immunoSEQ multiplex PCR, and TCRdb's table has in-frame clones only and misses some. The sample shows over 600,000 clones, around 11% of them seen only once. The data were obtained in a study of beta chain features in type 1 diabetes. The CDR3 runs 15 residues. The V gene's germline CDR1 is SGDLS and CDR2 YYNGEE. V was clipped by 0 bases and J by 6 bases; unmatched bases: 1. Findings and caveats of the study: A closer apparent resemblance between naive, central memory and Treg TCRB repertoires was seen in patients than in healthy donors. A moderate, significant TCRB CDR3 shortening appeared in type 1 diabetes across four CD4+ subsets. Unsettled here was the matter of whether HLA type influences TCRB rearrangement. Researchers caution that PCR might favor shorter templates, equally among patients and controls.

The sample comprised naive CD4+ T cells from blood. J is TRBJ2-2 and V is TRBV9; TRBD2 matches at 11 bases. This receptor was obtained from a man aged 25 to 45 with type 1 diabetes. In DNA, the CDR3 is TGTGCCAGCAGCGTAGCTAGCGGGGGGCCCGGGGAGCTGTTTTTT. Translated: CASSVASGGPGELFF.